The clone carrying this TCR beta chain was observed a few times. The antigen remains undetermined. The record originates from a study of T cells after yellow fever vaccination. Overall study: SMART-Seq v4 Ultra Low Input prepared libraries from low-cell fractions. Findings of the study overall: The booster saw the reappearance of most primary-vaccination clones (roughly 96% CD4, about 85% CD8). The presence of abundant clonotypes contaminating from the bulk population was possible in FACS-sorted repertoires.

The V end lost 6 bases, the J end lost 5 bases, and 10 bases lay between the germline ends. Germline V gene data show CDR1 as SQVTM and CDR2 as ANQGSEA. CDR3 length: 11 residues. 5'RACE template switching generated TCR cDNA, adding a universal primer site and UMIs. TCRdb re-derived calls from the 5' RACE reads in MiXCR, one entry per CDR3 protein. Here the sample spans 510,000 or so distinct CDR3 sequences, over 15% being singletons. V usage is TRBV29-1 and J usage is TRBJ2-5; D uncertain. The input for sequencing was PBMCs, taken 15 days after the yellow fever booster vaccination. This clonotype was obtained from a man younger than 45 who received the YFV17D yellow fever vaccine. In nucleotides, the CDR3 is TGCAGCGTGGGATCTCGGGAGACCCAGTACTTC. Amino acids: CSVGSRETQYF.